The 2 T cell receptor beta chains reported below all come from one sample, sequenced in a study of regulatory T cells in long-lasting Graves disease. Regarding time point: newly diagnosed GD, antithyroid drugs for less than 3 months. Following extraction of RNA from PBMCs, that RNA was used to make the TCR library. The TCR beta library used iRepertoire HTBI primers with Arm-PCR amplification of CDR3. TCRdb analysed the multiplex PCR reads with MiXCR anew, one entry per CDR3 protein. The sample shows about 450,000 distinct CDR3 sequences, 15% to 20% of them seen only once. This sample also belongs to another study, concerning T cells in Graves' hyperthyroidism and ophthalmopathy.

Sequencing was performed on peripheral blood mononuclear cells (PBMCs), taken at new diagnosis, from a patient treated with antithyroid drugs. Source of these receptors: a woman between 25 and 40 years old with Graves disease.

The CDR3 bases are TGTGCCAGCAGTTACTCCAGGACTAGCGGGGGGACCTACGAGCAGTACTTC. Its translation is CASSYSRTSGGTYEQYF. J is TRBJ2-7 and V is TRBV6-2 or TRBV6-3, with TRBD2 identical over 14 bases. Germline lookup yields CDR1 MNHEY and CDR2 SVGEGT. The V segment lost 0 bases and the J segment 2 bases; nucleotides outside the gene matches: 3. This CDR3 spans 17 amino acids.

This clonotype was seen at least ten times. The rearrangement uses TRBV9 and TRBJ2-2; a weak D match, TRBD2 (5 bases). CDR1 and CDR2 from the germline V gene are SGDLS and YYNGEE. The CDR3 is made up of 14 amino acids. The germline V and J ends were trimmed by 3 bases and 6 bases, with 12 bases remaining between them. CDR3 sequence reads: CASSGQLASGELFF. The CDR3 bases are TGTGCCAGCAGCGGCCAATTAGCGTCCGGGGAGCTGTTTTTT. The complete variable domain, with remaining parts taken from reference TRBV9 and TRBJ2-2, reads DSGVTQTPKHLITATGQRVTLRCSPRSGDLSVYWYQQSLDQGLQFLIQYYNGEERAKGNILERFSAQQFPDLHSELNLSSLELGDSALYFCASSGQLASGELFFGEGSRLTVL.